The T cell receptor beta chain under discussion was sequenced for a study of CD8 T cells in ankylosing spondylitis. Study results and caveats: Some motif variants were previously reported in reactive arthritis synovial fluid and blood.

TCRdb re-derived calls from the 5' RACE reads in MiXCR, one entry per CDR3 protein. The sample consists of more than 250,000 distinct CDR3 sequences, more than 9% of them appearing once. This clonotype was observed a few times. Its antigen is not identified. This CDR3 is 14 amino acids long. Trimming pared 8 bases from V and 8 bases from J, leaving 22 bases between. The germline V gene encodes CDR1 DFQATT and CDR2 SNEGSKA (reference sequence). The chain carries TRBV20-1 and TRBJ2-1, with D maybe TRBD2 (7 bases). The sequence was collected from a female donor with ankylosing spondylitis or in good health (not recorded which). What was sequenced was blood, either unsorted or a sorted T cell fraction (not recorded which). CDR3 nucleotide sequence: TGCAGTACTTATTGGTCCGGGGGGCTCCATGAGCAGTTCTTC. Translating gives CSTYWSGGLHEQFF.